One and the same sample provided the 13 T cell receptor beta chains below, sequenced in a study of T and B cells in COVID-19 patients. Multiplex PCR with BIOMED2 TRB-A/B primer pools amplified TRB rearrangements. Using its own MiXCR run on the multiplex PCR reads, TCRdb lists one record per CDR3 protein. The sample contains 4,000 to 6,000 distinct CDR3 sequences, over 20% of which appear only once. From blood, about 250-550 ng of genomic DNA served as TRB template. The specimen sequenced was blood. The receptor source for this set is a human donor with active COVID-19.

In the case of this clonotype: This could be a read error, since a much larger clone is one nucleotide away. V is TRBV6-1 and J is TRBJ2-7, with D maybe TRBD2 (5 bases). With the DNA end fitting TRBJ2-1 better, the J assignment may be wrong. The CDR3 is 13 amino acids. The germline V gene has CDR1 MNHNS and CDR2 SASEGT. CDR3 sequence: CASLEAVSYEQFF. The CDR3 coding sequence is TGTGCCAGTCTGGAGGCAGTCTCCTACGAGCAGTTCTTC.

Details on this clonotype: A much bigger clone sits one base away, suggesting this may be a read error. This chain uses TRBV6-6 with TRBJ1-6, with 10 bases lining up with TRBD1. Germline assignment: CDR1 MNHNY and CDR2 SVGAGI (reference sequence). With 7 bases clipped from V and 8 bases from J, the junction kept 5 bases outside the gene matches. The CDR3 contains 14 residues. As DNA, the CDR3 is TGTGCCAGCATTTCCGGACAGGGGGATTCACCCCTCCACTTT. Its translation: CASISGQGDSPLHF.

This clonotype qualifies as medium-sized. The chain is built from TRBV12-3 or TRBV12-4 and TRBJ2-7; maybe TRBD1 (5 bases). V dropped 4 bases and J dropped 6 bases, with 13 bases sitting between them. This CDR3 is built from 13 residues. The CDR3 loop reads CASSSGLGLEQYF. In DNA, the CDR3 is TGTGCCAGCAGTTCAGGGTTGGGCCTCGAGCAGTACTTC.

The CDR3 region is CASSRDSAIGANVLTF. CDR3 nucleotide sequence: TGTGCCAGTAGTCGGGACAGCGCAATTGGGGCCAACGTCCTGACTTTC. The chain combines TRBV19 with TRBJ2-6, with 7 positions matching TRBD1. This CDR3 is built from 16 residues. Unmatched junction bases numbered 7, after V lost 5 bases and J lost 3 bases. The germline V gene encodes CDR1 LNHDA and CDR2 SQIVND (reference sequence).

In this sample, this clonotype turned up a few times. The V gene is TRBV27, the J gene TRBJ2-3, with 10 bases aligning to TRBD1. The ends lost 4 bases at V and 6 bases at J; junction bases unmatched: 7. Germline V lookup: CDR1 MNHEY, CDR2 SMNVEV (reference sequence). CDR3 size: 15 residues. CDR3 residues: CASSSRQGAKDTQYF. The CDR3 nucleotides are TGTGCCAGCAGTTCAAGACAGGGGGCGAAGGATACGCAGTATTTT.

The chain couples TRBV20-1 to TRBJ2-1; D possibly uses TRBD1 or TRBD2 (5 bases each). The CDR3 length is 14 residues. With 3 bases removed from V and 0 bases from J, the gap between germline ends came to 9 bases. CDR1 is DFQATT and CDR2 is SNEGSKA in the germline V gene (reference sequence). In DNA form, the CDR3 reads TGCAGTGCTAGCGAGGGGAGCTCCTACAATGAGCAGTTCTTC. Amino acids: CSASEGSSYNEQFF.

This chain uses TRBV20-1 with TRBJ1-1; TRBD1 is a possible D gene (6 bases). Trimming took off 2 bases at V and 2 bases at J, with 12 bases between the two ends. Germline values: CDR1 DFQATT, CDR2 SNEGSKA (reference sequence). This CDR3 spans 14 amino acids. The CDR3 loop reads CSARKGQSNTEAFF. CDR3 coding DNA: TGCAGTGCTAGAAAGGGACAATCTAACACTGAAGCTTTCTTT.

This clonotype is medium-sized in the sample. The CDR3, as DNA: TGTGCCAGTAGTACCCCCCTGGAGGGATGGGGCTTGAACACTGAAGCTTTCTTT. It translates to CASSTPLEGWGLNTEAFF. The V and J genes are TRBV19 and TRBJ1-1; weak D call: TRBD1 (5 bases). V was trimmed by 4 bases and J by 0 bases, leaving 21 bases between them. From germline, CDR1 is LNHDA and CDR2 SQIVND (reference sequence). This CDR3 is built from 18 residues.

By sample fraction, this clonotype is large. The CDR3 sequence is CSVGQGHNEQFF. Here the CDR3 DNA reads TGCAGCGTGGGACAGGGGCACAATGAGCAGTTCTTC. The genes are TRBV29-1 and TRBJ2-1; 10 positions match TRBD1. The CDR3 loop spans 12 amino acids. V lost 6 bases, J lost 5 bases, and 1 base stayed unmatched. The germline V gene has CDR1 SQVTM and CDR2 ANQGSEA.

This clonotype was counted a single time. The conserved final phenylalanine or tryptophan is absent from the CDR3, which likely points to a read error. It is unclear where the CDR3 begins or ends on the DNA, so no DNA is shown, and the CDR3 is as TCRdb lists it. The chain joins TRBV6-1 to TRBJ2-7; TRBD2 is taken as the D call from the table, unchecked against the DNA. Germline V CDR1 and CDR2: MNHNS, SASEGT. From its first to its last residue, the CDR3 has 11 amino acids. The CDR3 protein is CASRKGPRLAG.

This clonotype occurred many times. The chain has TRBV7-2 and TRBJ2-1; 10 positions agree with TRBD1. Germline V CDR1 and CDR2: SGHTA, FQGNSA. J gave up 7 bases and V 5 bases, and 5 bases lay outside the gene matches. The CDR3 runs 14 residues. The CDR3 region has the DNA TGTGCCAGCAGCCCGAGGACAGGGGGGAATGAGCAGTTCTTC. This encodes CASSPRTGGNEQFF.

There are many counts of this clonotype. The chain uses TRBV6-5 and TRBJ1-1; TRBD1 might be the D (6 bases). Trimming removed 6 bases from V and 4 bases from J, with 12 bases in between. The length of the CDR3 is 13 residues. Germline lookup yields CDR1 MNHEY and CDR2 SVGAGI. CDR3 residues: CASRGTGFTEAFF. As DNA, the CDR3 is TGTGCCAGCAGAGGTACAGGGTTCACTGAAGCTTTCTTT.

The CDR3 DNA reads TGTGCCAGCAGCCCGAGCGGGCCCACCTACGAGCAGTACTTC. It is translated as CASSPSGPTYEQYF. The chain couples TRBV14 to TRBJ2-7; D is perhaps TRBD2 (6 bases). The V end lost 4 bases, the J end lost 2 bases, and 12 bases lay between the germline ends. The CDR3 loop spans 14 amino acids. In germline, CDR1 is SGHDN, CDR2 FVKESK. Full variable domain (rest looked up from reference TRBV14 and TRBJ2-7): EAGVTQFPSHSVIEKGQTVTLRCDPISGHDNLYWYRRVMGKEIKFLLHFVKESKQDESGMPNNRFLAERTGGTYSTLKVQPAELEDSGVYFCASSPSGPTYEQYFGPGTRLTVT.